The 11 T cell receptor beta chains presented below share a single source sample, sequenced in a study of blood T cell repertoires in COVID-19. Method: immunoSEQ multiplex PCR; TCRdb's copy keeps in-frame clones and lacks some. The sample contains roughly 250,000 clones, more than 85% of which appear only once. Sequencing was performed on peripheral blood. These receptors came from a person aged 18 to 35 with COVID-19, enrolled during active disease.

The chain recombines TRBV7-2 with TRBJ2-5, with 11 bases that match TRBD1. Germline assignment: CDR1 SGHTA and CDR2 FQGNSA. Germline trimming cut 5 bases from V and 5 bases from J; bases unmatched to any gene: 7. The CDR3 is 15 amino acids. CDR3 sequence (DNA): TGTGCCAGCAGCCTTAGGACAGGGGGCTTGGAGACCCAGTACTTC. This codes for CASSLRTGGLETQYF.

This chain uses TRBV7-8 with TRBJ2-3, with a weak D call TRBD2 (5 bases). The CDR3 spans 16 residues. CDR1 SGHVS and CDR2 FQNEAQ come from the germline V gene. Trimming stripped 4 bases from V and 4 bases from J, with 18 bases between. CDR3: CASSYPVGKVSDTQYF. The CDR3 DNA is TGTGCCAGCAGCTATCCGGTCGGGAAAGTTTCAGATACGCAGTATTTT.

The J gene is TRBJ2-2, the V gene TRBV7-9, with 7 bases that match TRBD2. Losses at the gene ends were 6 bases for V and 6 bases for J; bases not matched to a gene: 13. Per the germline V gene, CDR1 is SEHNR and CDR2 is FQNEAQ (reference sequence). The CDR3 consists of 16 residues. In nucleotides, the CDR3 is TGTGCCAGCAGGCCGCCGTCTGCGGGAGTCTCCGGGGAGCTGTTTTTT. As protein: CASRPPSAGVSGELFF.

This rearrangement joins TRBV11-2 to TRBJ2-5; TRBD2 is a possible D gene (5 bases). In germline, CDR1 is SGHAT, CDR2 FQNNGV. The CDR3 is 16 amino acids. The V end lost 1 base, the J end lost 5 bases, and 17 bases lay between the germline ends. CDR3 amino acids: CASSLVPGVSGETQYF. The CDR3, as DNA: TGTGCCAGCAGCTTAGTCCCCGGGGTTTCGGGGGAGACCCAGTACTTC. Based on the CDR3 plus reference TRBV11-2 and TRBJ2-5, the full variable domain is EAGVAQSPRYKIIEKRQSVAFWCNPISGHATLYWYQQILGQGPKLLIQFQNNGVVDDSQLPKDRFSAERLKGVDSTLKIQPAKLEDSAVYLCASSLVPGVSGETQYFGPGTRLLVL.

The CDR3 reads CASSWGQVISPSTYEQYF. Here the CDR3 DNA reads TGTGCCAGCAGTTGGGGACAGGTCATTTCCCCATCAACCTACGAGCAGTACTTC. J is TRBJ2-7 and V is TRBV6-2 or TRBV6-3, with TRBD1 matching 8 bases. This CDR3 region has 18 residues. Losses at the gene ends were 4 bases for V and 2 bases for J; bases not matched to a gene: 16. Germline V gene data show CDR1 as MNHEY and CDR2 as SVGEGT.

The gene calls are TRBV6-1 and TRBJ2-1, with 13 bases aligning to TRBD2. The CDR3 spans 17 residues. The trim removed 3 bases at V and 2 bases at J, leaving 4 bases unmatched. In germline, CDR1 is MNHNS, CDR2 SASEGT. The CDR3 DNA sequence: TGTGCCAGCAGTGATTGGACTAGCGGGAGTCCCTACAATGAGCAGTTCTTC. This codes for CASSDWTSGSPYNEQFF.

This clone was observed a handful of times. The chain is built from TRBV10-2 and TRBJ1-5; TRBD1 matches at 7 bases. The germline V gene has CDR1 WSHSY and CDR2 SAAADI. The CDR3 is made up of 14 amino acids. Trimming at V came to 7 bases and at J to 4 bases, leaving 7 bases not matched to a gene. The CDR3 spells CASTPTGPNQPQHF. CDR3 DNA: TGCGCCAGCACCCCGACAGGGCCTAATCAGCCCCAGCATTTT.

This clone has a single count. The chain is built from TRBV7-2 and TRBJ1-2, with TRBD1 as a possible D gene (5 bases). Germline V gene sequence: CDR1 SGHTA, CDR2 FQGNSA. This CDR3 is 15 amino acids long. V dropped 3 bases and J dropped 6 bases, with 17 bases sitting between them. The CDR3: CASSFGTATPDGYTF. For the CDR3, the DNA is TGTGCCAGCAGCTTCGGGACTGCCACCCCGGATGGCTACACCTTC.

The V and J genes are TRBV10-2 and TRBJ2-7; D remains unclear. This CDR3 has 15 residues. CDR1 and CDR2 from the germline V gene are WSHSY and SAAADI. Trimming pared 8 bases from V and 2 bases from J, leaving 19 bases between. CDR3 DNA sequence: TGCGCCAGCCGCCCCGGAAGTAGCCCGGCCTACGAGCAGTACTTC. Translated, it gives CASRPGSSPAYEQYF.

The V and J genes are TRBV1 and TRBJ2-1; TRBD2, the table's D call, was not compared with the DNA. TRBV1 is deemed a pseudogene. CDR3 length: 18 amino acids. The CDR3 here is CTSSQAAGAGLLYHEQFF. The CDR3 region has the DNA TGCACCAGCAGCCAAGCGGCGGGGGCAGGATTGCTGTACCATGAGCAGTTCTTC.

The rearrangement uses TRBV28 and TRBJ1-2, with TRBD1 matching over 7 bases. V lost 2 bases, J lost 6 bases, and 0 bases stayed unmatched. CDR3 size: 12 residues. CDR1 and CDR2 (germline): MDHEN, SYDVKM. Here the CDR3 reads CASSLQGDGYTF. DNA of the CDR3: TGTGCCAGCAGTTTACAGGGGGATGGCTACACCTTC.